This TCR beta chain derives from a study of response to subunit inactivated influenza vaccine. MiXCR, applied by TCRdb to the RT-PCR reads, yields one record per CDR3 protein. The table includes roughly 570,000 distinct CDR3 sequences, less than 15% detected once. This clonotype has ten or more counts. Its antigen is not identified. Study results and limitations: T cells newly recruited by each seasonal influenza vaccination are few, the authors suggested.

This CDR3 is built from 14 residues. V gave up 2 bases and J gave up 3 bases, with 10 bases separating them. The sequence derives from a man aged 50-59 years who received an inactivated influenza vaccine. The chain employs TRBV12-3 or TRBV12-4 and TRBJ1-1; D is unresolved. The starting material was PBMCs from blood, obtained 12 days after vaccination. CDR3 nucleotide sequence: TGTGCCAGCAGTTTATTGGTAGGAGACACTGAAGCTTTCTTT. Translation: CASSLLVGDTEAFF.